These 2 T cell receptor beta chains originate from one sample sequenced in a study of T-cell reconstitution after alpha-beta-depleted transplantation in children. Preparation of the TCRbeta library involved a method that used unique molecular identifiers. MiXCR, applied by TCRdb to the PCR reads, yields one record per CDR3 protein. In the table there are a few hundred thousand distinct CDR3 sequences, around 10% of which are singletons. The input for sequencing was PBMCs from the stem cell graft donor, taken from the stem cell graft. These receptor sequences come from a human donor who donated a stem cell graft to a child with acute lymphoblastic leukemia.

This clonotype appeared many times. The chain uses TRBV29-1 and TRBJ2-5; D assignment may be TRBD1 or TRBD2 (6 bases each). V shed 4 bases and J shed 5 bases, with 14 bases lying between them. Germline V lookup: CDR1 SQVTM, CDR2 ANQGSEA. CDR3 length: 13 amino acids. CDR3 sequence (DNA): TGCAGCGTTGCGGGGGCGGGGTCGGAGACCCAGTACTTC. This sequence encodes CSVAGAGSETQYF.

This clonotype appeared a few times. The chain employs TRBV12-5 and TRBJ1-2; a weak D match, TRBD1 (6 bases). Per the germline V gene, CDR1 is LGHNT and CDR2 is FRNRAP. The CDR3 consists of 16 residues. The V end lost 0 bases, the J end lost 8 bases, and 19 bases lay between the germline ends. In DNA form, the CDR3 reads TGTGCTAGTGGTTTGGTACCGGGCAGGGGTTTCGGGGGCTACACCTTC. Encoded protein: CASGLVPGRGFGGYTF.